This TCR beta chain is drawn from a study of T cells in Graves' hyperthyroidism and ophthalmopathy. Over 18 months, lack of ophthalmopathy progression marked Graves' hyperthyroidism as stable. The source material, RNA transcripts, was used to amplify TCR beta CDR3 regions. HTBI primers were used for first-round RT-PCR of the TCR CDR3. TCRdb re-called the multiplex PCR reads through MiXCR, storing one row per CDR3 protein. The sample comprises roughly 200,000 distinct CDR3 sequences, around 20% of which are singletons, and around 47% rests with the top ten. V trimming: 3 bases; J trimming: 5 bases; junction bases outside the gene matches: 7. CDR3 size: 16 residues. Germline CDR1 SGHAT, CDR2 FQNNGV.

The origin of this receptor is a man aged 40-55 years with Graves' hyperthyroidism. Sequencing was performed on blood. The chain uses TRBV11-2 and TRBJ2-3; 11 positions match TRBD2. The chain's CDR3 is CASSFTLAGGQDTQYF. The DNA of the CDR3 is TGTGCCAGCAGCTTTACTTTAGCGGGGGGGCAAGATACGCAGTATTTT.